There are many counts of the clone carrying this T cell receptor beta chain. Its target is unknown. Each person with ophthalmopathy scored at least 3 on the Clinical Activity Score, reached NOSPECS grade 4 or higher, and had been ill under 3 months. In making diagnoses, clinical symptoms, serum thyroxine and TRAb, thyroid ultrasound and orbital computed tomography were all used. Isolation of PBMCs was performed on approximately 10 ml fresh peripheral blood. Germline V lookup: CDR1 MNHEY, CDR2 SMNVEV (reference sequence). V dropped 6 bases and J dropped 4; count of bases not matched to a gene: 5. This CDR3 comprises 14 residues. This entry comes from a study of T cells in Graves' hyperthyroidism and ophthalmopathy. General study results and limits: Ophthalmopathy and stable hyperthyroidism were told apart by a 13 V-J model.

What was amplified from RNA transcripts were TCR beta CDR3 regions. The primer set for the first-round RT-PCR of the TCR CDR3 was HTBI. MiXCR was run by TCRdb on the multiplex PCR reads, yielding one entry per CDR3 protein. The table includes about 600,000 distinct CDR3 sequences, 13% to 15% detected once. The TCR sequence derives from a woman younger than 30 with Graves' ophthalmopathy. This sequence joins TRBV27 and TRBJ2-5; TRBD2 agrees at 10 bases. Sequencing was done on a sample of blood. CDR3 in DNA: TGTGCCAGCAGCCCTAGCGGGAGTGGAGAGACCCAGTACTTC. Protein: CASSPSGSGETQYF.